This record covers a single T cell receptor (beta chain). This clonotype was observed at least ten times. Its antigen is currently not known. No much larger clonotype is one base removed from it; base qualities were not supplied. The source of the sample is a study of T cells in Graves' hyperthyroidism and ophthalmopathy (dated by TCRdb to about 2019). In terms of the full investigation: Peripheral blood was sampled at the time of initial diagnosis, prior to any treatment. A discovery cohort of roughly 100 patients, roughly 43 with Graves' ophthalmopathy and more than 55 with stable Graves' hyperthyroidism, was used to find distinguishing TCR V-J signatures. Prospective prediction of ophthalmopathy was tested in an independent validation cohort of approximately 18 hyperthyroidism patients and some 17 patients who later progressed to ophthalmopathy. The roughly 91 discovery patients were randomly divided into training and test sets at a 7:3 ratio. In over five Graves' hyperthyroidism patients, the study also compared T-cell repertoires from thyroid tissue with T-cell repertoires from blood. Once sampling was done, hyperthyroidism patients were given methimazole at a starting dose of 30 mg daily, whereas ophthalmopathy patients were given high-dose intravenous methylprednisolone. The paper reports TCR Vbeta CDR3 sequencing of some 140 peripheral blood samples: under 45 ophthalmopathy, 75 to 80 hyperthyroidism and approximately 17 progressor patients. Overall results and qualifications from the work: Blood samples also contained most of the expanded thyroid clonotypes (frequency above 0.001), which suggests that blood repertoires may reflect thyroid immune responses. No statistical method was used to fix the sample size in advance, and group allocation was not hidden from the investigators. In cross-validation, a model built on a 13 V-J signature told ophthalmopathy apart from stable hyperthyroidism with just under 90% sensitivity and 81% to 82% specificity, and in testing the same model reached 80%/75%. During validation, the model predicted progression to ophthalmopathy a median of about 6.3 months ahead of onset, with 60% to 71% sensitivity and 72.22% specificity.

CDR1 and CDR2 are drawn from the germline V gene: KGHDR, SFDVKD. Including cysteine and phenylalanine, the CDR3 has 17 amino acids. Only the CDR3 DNA is retained, 51 bases long and in frame from the first base. Trimming leaves V shorter by 7 bases and J shorter by 2 bases, with the junction holding 12 bases beyond the gene matches. Hyperthyroidism patients were newly diagnosed, had a disease duration of under 2 months, and were aged 18 to 65 years. Any patient with an uncontrolled infection, another autoimmune disease, pregnancy or lactation was excluded. Diagnoses were established on the basis of clinical symptoms, serum thyroxine and TRAb, thyroid ultrasound, and orbital computed tomography. For progressor patients, blood was drawn at the first diagnosis of hyperthyroidism, before any ophthalmopathy symptoms had appeared. PBMCs were isolated from about 9.2 ml of fresh peripheral blood by Ficoll-Paque density gradient centrifugation. Progressor patients were first diagnosed with Graves' hyperthyroidism and then developed ophthalmopathy during follow-up. Total RNA was extracted using Trizol reagent, and RNA quality was assessed on an Agilent 2100 Bioanalyzer.

The TCR beta CDR3 regions were amplified from the RNA transcripts. The TCR CDR3 was subjected to a first round of RT-PCR using the HTBI primer set and the Qiagen OneStep RT-PCR kit. A second multiplex PCR round built the libraries, followed by size selection and purification. The libraries were sequenced on an Illumina HiSeq2000 using paired-end 100 bp reads. Per the original workflow: Raw data were processed with SOAPnuke, discarding reads with adapters, uncalled bases, mean Phred below 15, or no exact constant-primer or identifier match. High-quality paired reads were merged with COPE v1.2.5, and unique nucleotide sequences were defined as clonotypes. MiTCR v1.1 was used to align clonotypes to the IMGT TRBV, TRBD and TRBJ reference segments. The analysis included only V-J combinations with a frequency above 0.0001, which together covered roughly 99% of the repertoires. A TCS score was defined as the ratio of F50 (clonal expansion) to E x V (chaos), with BLOSUM62-based TCRdist applied between CDR3 peptides within each V-J. Welch's t-statistics and random forest reduced 500 to 550 V-J features to under 15, which were used in a naive Bayes classifier (R e1071). TCRdb passed the public sequencing reads through fastp at Q25 and MiXCR, retaining productive beta sequences. Every distinct CDR3 protein forms one entry, paired with its most common genes and DNA. TCRdb, rather than the study authors, made the V and J calls. The sample includes 280,000 or so distinct CDR3 sequences, with 25% observed a single time. Approximately 25% of the sample is taken by the ten largest.

The TCR sequence derives from a middle-aged man with Graves' hyperthyroidism that later progressed to Graves' ophthalmopathy. This sequence uses TRBV24-1 and TRBJ2-7, and 11 junction bases match TRBD1. The sample was blood. The DNA sequence is given as TGTGCCACCAGGGACAGGGGGCTGATAGCGGGAACCTACGAGCAGTACTTC. It translates as CATRDRGLIAGTYEQYF.